The 30 T cell receptor beta chains below were found in one sample sequenced in a study of T cells in Graves' hyperthyroidism and ophthalmopathy. Amplification targeted TCR beta CDR3 regions from RNA transcripts. Initially, a first-round RT-PCR of the TCR CDR3 employed the HTBI primer set. TCRdb fed the multiplex PCR reads into MiXCR, producing one record per CDR3 protein. The sample includes 600,000 or so distinct CDR3 sequences, more than 12% of them seen just once. The sample was blood. These receptors originate from a woman aged 50 to 65 with Graves' ophthalmopathy.

Notes on this clonotype: A read error may explain this, as a much larger clone is one base away. The chain combines TRBV28 with TRBJ2-5, with TRBD1 matching over 10 bases. This CDR3 is 15 amino acids long. CDR1 MDHEN and CDR2 SYDVKM come from the germline V gene. V shed 2 bases, J shed 3 bases, and the junction held 3 bases outside the gene matches. DNA for the CDR3: TGTGCCAGCAGTTTAGCCGGGACAGGGGAAGAGACCCAGTACTTC. Translated: CASSLAGTGEETQYF.

This clonotype was counted many times. The rearrangement joins TRBV7-2 to TRBJ2-1; D is ambiguous. The CDR3 extends over 13 amino acids. Between the trimmed V and J ends, which lost 4 bases and 10 bases, there was a span of 14 bases. CDR1 and CDR2 from the germline V gene are SGHTA and FQGNSA. CDR3 DNA: TGTGCCAGCAGCTCTCCAGTCCTTGTGGAGCAGTTCTTC. The encoded protein is CASSSPVLVEQFF.

This clonotype was seen repeatedly, ten times or more. The chain has TRBV5-1 and TRBJ2-2; no clear D. The CDR3 loop spans 14 amino acids. CDR1 and CDR2 from the germline V gene are SGHRS and YFSETQ. Trimming took 4 bases from V and 8 from J, leaving 15 bases between them. This chain's CDR3 is CASSPDTARGELFF. As DNA, the CDR3 is TGCGCCAGCAGCCCCGACACCGCTAGAGGGGAGCTGTTTTTT.

In nucleotides, the CDR3 is TGCGCCAGCAGCTTTTTGGCCCTTTCCATGAACACTGAAGCTTTCTTT. Translated, it gives CASSFLALSMNTEAFF. The gene calls are TRBV5-1 and TRBJ1-1, with unresolved D. This CDR3 contains 16 residues. V was cut by 2 bases and J by 0 bases, with 14 bases left in between. Per germline, CDR1 SGHRS and CDR2 YFSETQ.

Concerning this clonotype: This may stem from a read error, because a much larger clone lies one nucleotide away. This rearrangement joins TRBV30 to TRBJ1-5; the D gene is possibly TRBD1 (5 bases). Trimming took 3 bases from V and 3 from J, leaving 12 bases between them. The germline gives CDR1 GTSNPN, CDR2 SVGIG (reference sequence). The CDR3 extends over 14 amino acids. The CDR3 DNA reads as TGTGCCTGGAGGGGCGGGGGATTCAATCAGCCCCAGCATTTT. This codes for CAWRGGGFNQPQHF.

This sequence joins TRBV7-9 and TRBJ2-1; the match to TRBD1 covers 9 bases. The length of the CDR3 is 17 residues. Germline V gives CDR1 SEHNR, CDR2 FQNEAQ (reference sequence). The V and J ends lost 4 bases and 1 base, in that order; junction bases with no gene match: 8. The CDR3 sequence: CASSSSPGQGSYNEQFF. Here the CDR3 DNA reads TGTGCCAGCAGCTCATCTCCGGGACAGGGTTCCTACAATGAGCAGTTCTTC.

V gene TRBV19 combines with J gene TRBJ1-6; D not resolved. The ends were cut back, 4 bases at V and 0 bases at J, with 10 bases in the middle. The CDR3 is 16 amino acids. Germline V gene sequence: CDR1 LNHDA, CDR2 SQIVND (reference sequence). CDR3 coding DNA: TGTGCCAGTAGTAAGGACGGGAGCTCCTATAATTCACCCCTCCACTTT. This encodes CASSKDGSSYNSPLHF.

This clonotype was seen many times. The chain carries TRBV3-1 and TRBJ2-1, with D possibly matching TRBD2 (6 bases). This CDR3 has 12 residues. V lost 0 bases and J lost 11, with 8 bases in between. Germline assignment: CDR1 LGHDT and CDR2 YNNKEL (reference sequence). The CDR3 spells CASSQELAKQFF. Here the CDR3 DNA reads TGTGCCAGCAGCCAAGAACTAGCAAAGCAGTTCTTC.

As concerns this clonotype: A much larger clone is a single base away; this may be a read error. The genes are TRBV28 and TRBJ2-1; TRBD2 agrees at 13 bases. The V gene end was trimmed by 6 bases and the J gene end by 12 bases; junction bases not matched to a gene: 8. The CDR3 is 14 amino acids. CDR1 is MDHEN and CDR2 is SYDVKM in the germline V gene. The CDR3 bases are TGTGCCAGCAGCAAGGGACTAGCGGGACATGGGCAGTTCTTC. Translated: CASSKGLAGHGQFF.

The table lists this clonotype with many counts. CDR3 DNA: TGTGCCAGCGTCCTAGCGGGGTACAATGAGCAGTTCTTC. It translates to CASVLAGYNEQFF. This sequence joins TRBV28 and TRBJ2-1; TRBD2 matches 9 bases. The CDR3 contains 13 residues. Germline values: CDR1 MDHEN, CDR2 SYDVKM. The trim removed 8 bases at V and 4 bases at J, leaving 3 bases unmatched. Variable domain in full (rest from reference TRBV28 and TRBJ2-1): DVKVTQSSRYLVKRTGEKVFLECVQDMDHENMFWYRQDPGLGLRLIYFSYDVKMKEKGDIPEGYSVSREKKERFSLILESASTNQTSMYLCASVLAGYNEQFFGPGTRLTVL.

This rearrangement joins TRBV12-3 or TRBV12-4 to TRBJ2-3; possible D gene TRBD2, 6 bases. This CDR3 spans 14 amino acids. V lost 2 bases and J 4 bases, leaving 10 bases between the germline ends. CDR3 protein: CASSLLGGPDTQYF. The CDR3 nucleotides read TGTGCCAGCAGTTTATTGGGGGGACCAGATACGCAGTATTTT.

This clonotype appeared many times. The chain recombines TRBV6-2 or TRBV6-3 with TRBJ2-1, with 9 bases lining up with TRBD2. CDR1 MNHEY and CDR2 SVGEGT come from the germline V gene. J was trimmed by 5 bases and V by 4 bases; bases with no gene match: 12. The CDR3 sequence is 17 residues long. The CDR3 nucleotides read TGTGCCAGCAGTTTGCGGGGGGGTTTGGCCTTGGACAATGAGCAGTTCTTC. Its protein is CASSLRGGLALDNEQFF.

In this sample, this clonotype turned up many times. The CDR3 region is CASSLVYAGEQYF. In nucleotides, the CDR3 is TGCGCCAGCAGCTTGGTCTACGCTGGTGAGCAGTACTTC. The chain recombines TRBV5-1 with TRBJ2-7; D unclear. The germline V and J ends were trimmed by 0 bases and 7 bases, with 11 bases remaining between them. Germline values: CDR1 SGHRS, CDR2 YFSETQ. The CDR3 is 13 residues long.

CDR3 sequence (DNA): TGTGCCATCAGGGGACACATGAACACTGAAGCTTTCTTT. The encoded protein is CAIRGHMNTEAFF. The rearrangement joins TRBV10-3 to TRBJ1-1; weak D call: TRBD1 (6 bases). The CDR3 consists of 13 residues. Germline V lookup: CDR1 ENHRY, CDR2 SYGVKD. Deletions cut 6 bases from V and 0 bases from J, with 8 bases between.

This clonotype appeared many times. This chain links TRBV30 with TRBJ1-1; TRBD1 is a possible D gene (5 bases). The germline CDR1 and CDR2 sequences are GTSNPN and SVGIG (reference sequence). The V end was cut by 4 bases, the J end by 6 bases, with 12 bases between. This CDR3 contains 12 residues. The CDR3 sequence: CAWMRGQAEAFF. The CDR3 nucleotides are TGTGCCTGGATGAGGGGCCAGGCTGAAGCTTTCTTT. Complete variable domain (other parts from reference TRBV30 and TRBJ1-1): SQTIHQWPATLVQPVGSPLSLECTVEGTSNPNLYWYRQAAGRGLQLLFYSVGIGQISSEVPQNLSASRPQDRQFILSSKKLLLSDSGFYLCAWMRGQAEAFFGQGTRLTVV.

The chain carries TRBV19 and TRBJ1-5; 8 nucleotides align to TRBD1. Germline CDR1 and CDR2: LNHDA and SQIVND (reference sequence). V was pared by 5 bases and J by 4 bases, with 13 bases of the junction left unmatched. The CDR3 runs 17 residues. CDR3 protein: CASSLRDRWELNQPQHF. CDR3 bases: TGTGCCAGTAGTCTCCGGGACAGGTGGGAACTTAATCAGCCCCAGCATTTT.

This clonotype was detected ten times or more. CDR3: CASSEGQGVGEQFF. The CDR3 DNA reads as TGTGCCAGCAGTGAAGGACAGGGAGTCGGTGAGCAGTTCTTC. This chain joins TRBV6-1 and TRBJ2-1; TRBD1 agrees at 7 bases. This CDR3 has 14 amino acids. Germline V CDR1 and CDR2: MNHNS, SASEGT. Trimming at V came to 1 base and at J to 9 bases, leaving 6 bases not matched to a gene.

The chain has TRBV24-1 and TRBJ2-3, with D perhaps assigned TRBD1 or TRBD2 (5 bases each). This CDR3 is 14 amino acids long. Per germline, CDR1 KGHDR and CDR2 SFDVKD. V shed 4 bases and J shed 9 bases, with 16 bases lying between them. The CDR3 nucleotides read TGTGCCACCAGTGAAAGGGGACCACTAGGGACGCAGTATTTT. Amino acids: CATSERGPLGTQYF.

At least ten counts were recorded for this clonotype. The chain couples TRBV14 to TRBJ2-3; possible D gene TRBD1, 6 bases. Germline-derived CDR1 and CDR2 are SGHDN and FVKESK. Trimming stripped 0 bases from V and 2 bases from J, with 9 bases between. The CDR3 covers 15 residues. CDR3 loop: CASSQENRDTDTQYF. The CDR3 DNA reads as TGTGCCAGCAGCCAAGAGAACAGGGACACAGATACGCAGTATTTT.

This clonotype occurred many times. The rearrangement joins TRBV18 to TRBJ1-1; TRBD1 matches at 7 bases. The germline V gene has CDR1 KGHSH and CDR2 LQKENI. The V and J ends lost 2 bases and 1 base, in that order; junction bases with no gene match: 7. The CDR3 extends over 16 amino acids. CDR3 amino acids: CASSPSPGQANTEAFF. The DNA of the CDR3 is TGTGCCAGCTCACCATCCCCCGGACAGGCGAACACTGAAGCTTTCTTT.

The J gene is TRBJ1-2, the V gene TRBV6-1; D unclear. This CDR3 is 13 amino acids long. Germline CDR1 and CDR2: MNHNS and SASEGT. The germline V and J ends were trimmed by 7 bases and 3 bases, with 12 bases remaining between them. This chain's CDR3 is CASTRTSDYGYTF. The DNA of the CDR3 is TGTGCCAGCACGCGAACCTCTGACTATGGCTACACCTTC.

The chain couples TRBV4-1 to TRBJ1-2; 8 positions agree with TRBD1. Per the germline V gene, CDR1 is MGHRA and CDR2 is YSYEKL. The length of the CDR3 is 15 residues. The V and J ends lost 0 bases and 7 bases, in that order; junction bases with no gene match: 7. This chain's CDR3 is CASSQDIQGALGYTF. The CDR3 DNA is TGCGCCAGCAGCCAAGATATTCAGGGGGCACTTGGCTACACCTTC.

The rearrangement links TRBV13 to TRBJ2-3; weak D call: TRBD2 (5 bases). The V end was cut by 5 bases, the J end by 2 bases, with 11 bases between. CDR3 length: 14 amino acids. Germline CDR1 reads PRHDT; CDR2 reads FYEKMQ (reference sequence). CDR3 amino acids: CASSKTRATDTQYF. CDR3 nucleotides: TGTGCCAGCAGCAAAACTAGGGCCACAGATACGCAGTATTTT.

This clonotype was picked up a small number of times. The chain has TRBV15 and TRBJ1-3, with D maybe TRBD1 (5 bases). The CDR3 loop spans 15 amino acids. The germline V and J ends were trimmed by 0 bases and 4 bases, with 10 bases remaining between them. The germline V gene encodes CDR1 LNHNV and CDR2 YYDKDF (reference sequence). The CDR3 region has the DNA TGTGCCACCAGCAGAGATCAGGGCCCGGGAAACACCATATATTTT. It translates to CATSRDQGPGNTIYF. Full variable domain (rest looked up from reference TRBV15 and TRBJ1-3): DAMVIQNPRYQVTQFGKPVTLSCSQTLNHNVMYWYQQKSSQAPKLLFHYYDKDFNNEADTPDNFQSRRPNTSFCFLDIRSPGLGDTAMYLCATSRDQGPGNTIYFGEGSWLTVV.

This clonotype was counted many times. The chain has TRBV25-1 and TRBJ2-5; perhaps TRBD2 as D (5 bases). The V end lost 4 bases, the J end lost 4 bases, and 16 bases lay between the germline ends. The CDR3 runs to 15 residues. CDR1 and CDR2 from the germline V gene are MGHDK and SYGVNS. CDR3 DNA: TGTGCCAGCAGTGGGAGGAACAGTAACGGAGAGACCCAGTACTTC. Translation: CASSGRNSNGETQYF.

As concerns this clonotype: The germline gene is not matched at one end of the junction; a read error may be the cause. The rearrangement joins TRBV10-3 to TRBJ1-2; D remains ambiguous. The CDR3 runs to 14 residues. Germline CDR1 is ENHRY and CDR2 is SYGVKD. The CDR3 sequence: CAIRDDPTGYGYAF. The CDR3 bases are TGTGCCATCAGAGATGACCCGACGGGCTATGGCTACGCCTTC.

This clonotype was recorded at least ten times. The chain couples TRBV28 to TRBJ2-2, with 9 nucleotides matching TRBD1. After removal of 3 bases from V and 4 bases from J, the junction contained 9 bases not matched to a gene. In germline, CDR1 is MDHEN, CDR2 SYDVKM. This CDR3 has 17 amino acids. This CDR3 is CASSFAPGTGSTGELFF. The CDR3 coding sequence is TGTGCCAGCAGTTTCGCCCCCGGGACAGGGTCCACCGGGGAGCTGTTTTTT.

This clonotype occurred a few times. The chain uses TRBV19 and TRBJ2-5; 8 positions agree with TRBD1. The trim removed 1 base at V and 10 bases at J, leaving 5 bases unmatched. The CDR3 runs 13 residues. Germline V gene sequence: CDR1 LNHDA, CDR2 SQIVND (reference sequence). CDR3 amino acids: CASSIGGTGGQYF. CDR3 nucleotide sequence: TGTGCCAGTAGTATAGGAGGGACAGGAGGCCAGTACTTC.

V and J are TRBV14 and TRBJ1-1; TRBD1 might be the D (5 bases). Trimming took off 0 bases at V and 11 bases at J, with 16 bases between the two ends. This CDR3 is built from 14 residues. CDR1 is SGHDN and CDR2 is FVKESK in the germline V gene. The CDR3 loop reads CASSQDGPFWGAFF. CDR3 nucleotide sequence: TGTGCCAGCAGCCAAGATGGTCCGTTCTGGGGGGCTTTCTTT.

This clonotype was seen a handful of times. The chain combines TRBV13 with TRBJ1-2; 12 positions agree with TRBD1. Trimming cost V 7 bases and J 3 bases; bases outside gene matches: 12. The length of the CDR3 is 17 residues. CDR1 and CDR2 (germline): PRHDT, FYEKMQ (reference sequence). CDR3 in DNA: TGTGCCAGCAACTACCGGGACAGGGGGCTTTGGGACTATGGCTACACCTTC. This gives the protein CASNYRDRGLWDYGYTF.